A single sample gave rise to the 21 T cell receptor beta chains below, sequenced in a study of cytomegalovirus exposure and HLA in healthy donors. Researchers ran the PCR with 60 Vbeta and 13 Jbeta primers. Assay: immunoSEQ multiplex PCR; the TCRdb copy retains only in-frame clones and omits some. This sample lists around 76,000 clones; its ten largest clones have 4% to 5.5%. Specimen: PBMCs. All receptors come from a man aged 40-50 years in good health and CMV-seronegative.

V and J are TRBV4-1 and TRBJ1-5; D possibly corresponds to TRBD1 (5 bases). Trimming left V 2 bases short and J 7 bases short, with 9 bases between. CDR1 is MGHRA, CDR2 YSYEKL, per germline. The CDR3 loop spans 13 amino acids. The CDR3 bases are TGCGCCAGCAGCCAAAGCGGGACGCAGCCCCAGCATTTT. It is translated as CASSQSGTQPQHF.

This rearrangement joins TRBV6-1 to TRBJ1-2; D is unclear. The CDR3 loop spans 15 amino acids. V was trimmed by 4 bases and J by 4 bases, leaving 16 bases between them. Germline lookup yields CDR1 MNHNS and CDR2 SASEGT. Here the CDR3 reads CASSAGEGFGYGYTF. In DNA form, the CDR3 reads TGTGCCAGCAGTGCGGGCGAGGGTTTCGGCTATGGCTACACCTTC.

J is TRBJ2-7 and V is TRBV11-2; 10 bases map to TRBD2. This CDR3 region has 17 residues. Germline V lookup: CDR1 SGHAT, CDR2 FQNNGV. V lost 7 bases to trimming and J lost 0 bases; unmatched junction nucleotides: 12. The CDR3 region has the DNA TGTGCCAGCACCAGCTTTAGCGGGAGGTCTAGCTCCTACGAGCAGTACTTC. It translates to CASTSFSGRSSSYEQYF.

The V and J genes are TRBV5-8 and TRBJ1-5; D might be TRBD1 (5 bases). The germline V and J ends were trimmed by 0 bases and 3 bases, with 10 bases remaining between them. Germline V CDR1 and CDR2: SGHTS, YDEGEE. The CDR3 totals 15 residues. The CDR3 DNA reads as TGTGCCAGCAGCTTGGGAGGACATCACAATCAGCCCCAGCATTTT. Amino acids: CASSLGGHHNQPQHF.

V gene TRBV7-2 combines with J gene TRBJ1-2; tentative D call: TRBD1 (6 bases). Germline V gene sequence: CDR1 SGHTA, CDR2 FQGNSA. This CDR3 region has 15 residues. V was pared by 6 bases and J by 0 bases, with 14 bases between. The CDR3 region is CASRVKTGANYGYTF. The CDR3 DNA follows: TGTGCCAGCAGAGTAAAGACAGGAGCTAACTATGGCTACACCTTC.

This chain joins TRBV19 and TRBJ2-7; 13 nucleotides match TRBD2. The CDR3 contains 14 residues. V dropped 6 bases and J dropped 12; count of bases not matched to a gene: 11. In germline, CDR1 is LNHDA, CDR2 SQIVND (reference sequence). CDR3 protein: CASSLTGTSGVVYF. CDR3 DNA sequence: TGTGCCAGTAGCCTGACCGGGACTAGCGGGGTCGTGTACTTC.

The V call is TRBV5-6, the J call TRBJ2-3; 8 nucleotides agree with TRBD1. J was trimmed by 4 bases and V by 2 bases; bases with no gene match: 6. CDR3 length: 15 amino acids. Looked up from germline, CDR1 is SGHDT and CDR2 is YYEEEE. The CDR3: CASSFQDRGPDTQYF. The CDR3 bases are TGTGCCAGCAGCTTTCAAGACAGGGGACCAGATACGCAGTATTTT.

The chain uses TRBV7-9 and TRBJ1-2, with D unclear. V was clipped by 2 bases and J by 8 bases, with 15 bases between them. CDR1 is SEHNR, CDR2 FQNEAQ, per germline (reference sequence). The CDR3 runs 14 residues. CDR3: CASSLTAESGGYTF. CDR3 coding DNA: TGTGCCAGCAGCTTAACGGCCGAATCCGGGGGCTACACCTTC.

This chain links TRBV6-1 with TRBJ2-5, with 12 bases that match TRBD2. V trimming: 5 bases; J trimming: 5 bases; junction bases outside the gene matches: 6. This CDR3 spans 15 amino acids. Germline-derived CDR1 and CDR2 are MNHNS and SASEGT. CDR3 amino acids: CASSPGLAGRETQYF. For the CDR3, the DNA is TGTGCCAGCAGTCCGGGACTAGCGGGCCGGGAGACCCAGTACTTC.

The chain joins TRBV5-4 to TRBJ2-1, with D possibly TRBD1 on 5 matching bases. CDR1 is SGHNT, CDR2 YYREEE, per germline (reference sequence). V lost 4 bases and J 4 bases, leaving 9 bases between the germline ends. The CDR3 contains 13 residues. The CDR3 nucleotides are TGTGCCAGCAGCCGAGACAGTTACAATGAGCAGTTCTTC. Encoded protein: CASSRDSYNEQFF.

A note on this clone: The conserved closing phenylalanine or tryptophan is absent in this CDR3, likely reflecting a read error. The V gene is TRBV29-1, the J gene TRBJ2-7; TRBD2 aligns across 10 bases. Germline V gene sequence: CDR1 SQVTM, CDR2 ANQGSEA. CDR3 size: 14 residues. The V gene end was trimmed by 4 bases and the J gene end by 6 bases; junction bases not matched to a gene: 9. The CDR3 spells CSVGQLAGFGEQYL. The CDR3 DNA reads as TGCAGCGTTGGGCAACTAGCGGGATTTGGCGAGCAGTACCTC.

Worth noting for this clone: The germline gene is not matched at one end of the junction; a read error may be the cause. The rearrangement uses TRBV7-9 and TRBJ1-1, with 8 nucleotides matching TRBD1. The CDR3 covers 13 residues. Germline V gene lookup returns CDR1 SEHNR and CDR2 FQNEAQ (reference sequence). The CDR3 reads CASSLLRGQNLGF. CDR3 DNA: TGTGCCAGCAGCTTACTCAGGGGGCAAAATTTGGGTTTT.

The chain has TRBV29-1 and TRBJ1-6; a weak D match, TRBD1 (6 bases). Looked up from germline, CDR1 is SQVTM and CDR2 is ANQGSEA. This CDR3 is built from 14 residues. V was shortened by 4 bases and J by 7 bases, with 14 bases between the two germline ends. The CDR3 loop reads CSVATGGHNSPLHF. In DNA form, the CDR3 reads TGCAGCGTTGCGACCGGGGGGCACAATTCACCCCTCCACTTT.

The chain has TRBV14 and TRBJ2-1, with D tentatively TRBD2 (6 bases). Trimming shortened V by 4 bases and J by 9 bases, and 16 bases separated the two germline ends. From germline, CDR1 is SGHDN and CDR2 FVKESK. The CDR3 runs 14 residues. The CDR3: CASSRKIQEGEQFF. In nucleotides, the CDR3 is TGTGCCAGCAGCCGAAAGATCCAGGAGGGTGAGCAGTTCTTC.

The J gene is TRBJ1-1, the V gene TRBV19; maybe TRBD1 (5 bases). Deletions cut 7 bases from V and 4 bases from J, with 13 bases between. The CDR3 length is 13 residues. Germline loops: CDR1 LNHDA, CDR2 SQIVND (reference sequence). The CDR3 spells CASKLQGSTEAFF. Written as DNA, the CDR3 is TGTGCCAGTAAACTCCAGGGTAGCACTGAAGCTTTCTTT. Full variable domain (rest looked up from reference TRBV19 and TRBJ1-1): DGGITQSPKYLFRKEGQNVTLSCEQNLNHDAMYWYRQDPGQGLRLIYYSQIVNDFQKGDIAEGYSVSREKKESFPLTVTSAQKNPTAFYLCASKLQGSTEAFFGQGTRLTVV.

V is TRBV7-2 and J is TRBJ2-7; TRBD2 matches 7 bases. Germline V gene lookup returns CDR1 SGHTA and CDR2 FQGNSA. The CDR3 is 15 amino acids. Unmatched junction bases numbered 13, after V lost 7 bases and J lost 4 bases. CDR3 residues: CASTPEAGAGYEQYF. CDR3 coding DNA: TGTGCCAGCACCCCGGAGGCGGGAGCCGGGTACGAGCAGTACTTC.

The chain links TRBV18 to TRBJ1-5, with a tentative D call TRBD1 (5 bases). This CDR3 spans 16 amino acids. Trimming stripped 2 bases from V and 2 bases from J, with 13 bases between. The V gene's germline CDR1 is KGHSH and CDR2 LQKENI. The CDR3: CASSPEARDGNQPQHF. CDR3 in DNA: TGTGCCAGCTCACCAGAGGCCAGGGATGGCAATCAGCCCCAGCATTTT.

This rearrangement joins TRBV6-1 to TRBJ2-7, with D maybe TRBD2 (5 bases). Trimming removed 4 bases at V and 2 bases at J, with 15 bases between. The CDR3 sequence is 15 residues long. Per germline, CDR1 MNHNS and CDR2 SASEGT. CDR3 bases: TGTGCCAGCAGTGGCCGCCAGTTGGGAGCCTACGAGCAGTACTTC. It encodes CASSGRQLGAYEQYF.

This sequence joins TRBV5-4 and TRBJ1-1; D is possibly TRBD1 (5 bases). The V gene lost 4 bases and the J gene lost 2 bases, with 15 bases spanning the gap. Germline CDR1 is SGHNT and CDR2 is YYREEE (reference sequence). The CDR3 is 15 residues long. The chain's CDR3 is CASSPRQSLNTEAFF. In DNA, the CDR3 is TGTGCCAGCAGCCCCCGACAGTCCTTAAACACTGAAGCTTTCTTT. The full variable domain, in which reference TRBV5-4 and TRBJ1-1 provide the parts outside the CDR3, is ETGVTQSPTHLIKTRGQQVTLRCSSQSGHNTVSWYQQALGQGPQFIFQYYREEENGRGNFPPRFSGLQFPNYSSELNVNALELDDSALYLCASSPRQSLNTEAFFGQGTRLTVV.

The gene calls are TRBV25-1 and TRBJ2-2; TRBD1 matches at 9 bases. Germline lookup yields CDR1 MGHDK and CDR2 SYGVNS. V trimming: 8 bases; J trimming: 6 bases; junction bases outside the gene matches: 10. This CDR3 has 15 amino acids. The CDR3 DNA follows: TGTGCCAGCGATGGACAGGGGAGGTGGTCCGGGGAGCTGTTTTTT. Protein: CASDGQGRWSGELFF.

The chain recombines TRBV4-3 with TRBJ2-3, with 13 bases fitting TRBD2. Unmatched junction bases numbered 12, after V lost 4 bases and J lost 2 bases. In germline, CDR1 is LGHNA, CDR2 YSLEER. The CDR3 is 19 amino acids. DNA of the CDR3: TGCGCCAGCAGCCGTTTTAGGACTAGCGGGAGTACCGACACAGATACGCAGTATTTT. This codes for CASSRFRTSGSTDTDTQYF.